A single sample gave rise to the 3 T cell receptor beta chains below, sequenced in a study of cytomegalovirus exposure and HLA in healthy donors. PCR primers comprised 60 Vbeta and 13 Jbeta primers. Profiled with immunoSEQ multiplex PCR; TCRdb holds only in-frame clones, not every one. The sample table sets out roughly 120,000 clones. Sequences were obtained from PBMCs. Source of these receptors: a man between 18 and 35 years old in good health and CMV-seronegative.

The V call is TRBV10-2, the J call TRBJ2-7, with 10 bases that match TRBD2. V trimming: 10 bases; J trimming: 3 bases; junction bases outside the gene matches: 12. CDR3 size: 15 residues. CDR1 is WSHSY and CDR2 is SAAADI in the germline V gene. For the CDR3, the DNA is TGCGCCACCCACACGGGGGCTAGCGGGAGCTACGAGCAGTACTTC. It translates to CATHTGASGSYEQYF.

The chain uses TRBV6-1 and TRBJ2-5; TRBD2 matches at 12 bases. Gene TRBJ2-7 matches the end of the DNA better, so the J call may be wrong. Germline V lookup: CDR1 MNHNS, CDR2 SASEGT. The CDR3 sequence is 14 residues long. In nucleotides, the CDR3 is TGTGCCACGGGACTAGCGGGCTCCGGCTTCGAGCAGTACTTC. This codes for CATGLAGSGFEQYF.

CDR3 residues: CASSSGLAGSSIPYEQYF. The CDR3 DNA reads as TGTGCCAGCAGCTCAGGACTAGCGGGAAGTAGCATCCCCTACGAGCAGTACTTC. The V and J genes are TRBV13 and TRBJ2-7; the match to TRBD2 covers 12 bases. V trimming: 4 bases; J trimming: 2 bases; junction bases outside the gene matches: 12. CDR1 PRHDT and CDR2 FYEKMQ come from the germline V gene (reference sequence). CDR3 length equals 18 residues.